A selection of T cell receptor beta chains follows, all from one sample in a study of blood T cell repertoires in COVID-19. Data came from immunoSEQ multiplex PCR; TCRdb stores just in-frame clones and leaves some out. The sample yields about 200,000 clones, over 75% seen once. Sequencing was done on a sample of peripheral blood. The receptors were gathered from a man aged 50-60 years with acute or convalescent COVID-19. Both conserved end residues are part of each CDR3. The D gene is left open where the match is weak. Size values are once, few and many counts, or a class for expanded clones, and some rows have none.

TRBJ2-3 - - TRBV5-4 TGTGCCAGCAGCTCCCAGCGAGATACGCAGTATTTT CASSSQRDTQYF
TRBJ2-5 - TRBD2 TRBV5-1 TGCGCCAGCAGCCCGGGACTAGCGGGGGCCTGGGAGACCCAGTACTTC CASSPGLAGAWETQYF
TRBJ1-1 - - TRBV10-1 TGCGCCAGCAGTGAGAGCAGGGGGAACACTGAAGCTTTCTTT CASSESRGNTEAFF
TRBJ1-4 once - TRBV2 TGTGCCAGCAGTGAAGCGCTTGCAGGTTCAAATGAAAAACTGTTTTTT CASSEALAGSNEKLFF
TRBJ2-5 - TRBD2 TRBV18 TGTGCCAGCTCACCTTACCTAGCGGACCAAGAGACCCAGTACTTC CASSPYLADQETQYF
TRBJ1-2 - TRBD1 TRBV7-3 TGTGCCAGCAGCTTACCTGGACAGGGGGATTATGGCTACACCTTC CASSLPGQGDYGYTF
TRBJ1-2 - TRBD1 TRBV7-8 TGTGCCAGCAGCTTAGCAGGGGGCTGGACAGACGGTGGCTACACCTTC CASSLAGGWTDGGYTF
TRBJ2-7 few - TRBV7-8 TGTGCCAGCAGTGCGGCGGGGGCTACCAGCGAGCAGTACTTC CASSAAGATSEQYF
TRBJ1-2 - - TRBV5-1 TGCGCCAGCAGCTATATGTCAAGTACTAGTGGCTACACCTTC CASSYMSSTSGYTF
TRBJ1-3 - - TRBV3-1/TRBV3-2 TGTGCCAGCAGCGTCCCGGGGGGGCTGATTCTGAATGGAAACACCATATATTTT CASSVPGGLILNGNTIYF
TRBJ2-3 - TRBD2 TRBV9 TGTGCCAGCAGCGTAAAGGTCGGGCAGGCGGGGGGGCCGCGTAGCACAGATACGCAGTATTTT CASSVKVGQAGGPRSTDTQYF
TRBJ2-3 - - TRBV19 TGTGCCAGTAGGCAGGGGCCCCCAGATACGCAGTATTTT CASRQGPPDTQYF
TRBJ1-2 - - TRBV11-2 TGTGCCAGCAGCTCCCCCTGGGAGTCTGGCTACACCTTC CASSSPWESGYTF